These 2 T cell receptor beta chains were all obtained from the same sample, sequenced in a study of T cell responses to AZD1222 COVID-19 vaccine. The repertoire was sequenced with immunoSEQ multiplex PCR; TCRdb's copy has only in-frame clones and lacks some. The table has 150,000 or so clones, around 86% seen once; the top ten hold more than 20%. This specimen was peripheral blood, taken on day 0 of AZD1222 vaccination. These receptors all stem from an adult in good health.

The CDR3 loop reads CASSRNQGGTEAFF. The CDR3, as DNA: TGTGCCAGCAGCCGAAATCAGGGGGGGACTGAAGCTTTCTTT. The chain carries TRBV14 and TRBJ1-1; 7 bases are a match to TRBD1. This CDR3 contains 14 residues. J was trimmed by 5 bases and V by 4 bases; bases with no gene match: 7. Per germline, CDR1 SGHDN and CDR2 FVKESK.

The rearrangement links TRBV5-5 to TRBJ1-1; TRBD1 aligns across 8 bases. Trimming cost V 5 bases and J 2 bases; bases outside gene matches: 8. CDR1 and CDR2 from the germline V gene are SGHKS and YYEKEE (reference sequence). There are 15 residues in the CDR3. CDR3 in amino acids: CASRSQGVLNTEAFF. CDR3 in DNA: TGTGCCAGCAGGTCACAGGGGGTACTCAACACTGAAGCTTTCTTT. Filled out from reference TRBV5-5 and TRBJ1-1, the complete variable domain reads DAGVTQSPTHLIKTRGQQVTLRCSPISGHKSVSWYQQVLGQGPQFIFQYYEKEERGRGNFPDRFSARQFPNYSSELNVNALLLGDSALYLCASRSQGVLNTEAFFGQGTRLTVV.